This TCR beta chain was documented in a study of cytomegalovirus exposure and HLA in healthy donors. Study conclusions and caveats: A highly shared variant cluster was judged a likely technical artifact. Productive rates of about 90% or about 30% were seen for most TCR beta V segments in an earlier analysis.

Remarks on this clone: Its specificity is unknown.

The CDR3 has 21 amino acids. Germline trimming cut 6 bases from V and 0 bases from J; bases unmatched to any gene: 23. Germline V gene sequence: CDR1 MNHEY, CDR2 SMNVEV (reference sequence). The PCR had 60 Vbeta and 13 Jbeta primers. Assay: immunoSEQ multiplex PCR; the TCRdb copy retains only in-frame clones and omits some. The sample yields 250,000 to 350,000 clones, roughly 85% seen once. The sample comprised PBMCs. V is TRBV27 and J is TRBJ2-4, with 7 bases aligning to TRBD1. The TCR originated in a man between 35 and 55 years old in good health and CMV-seropositive. CDR3: CASRHRGVSVMSSLAKNIQYF. The CDR3 DNA sequence: TGTGCCAGCAGACACAGGGGAGTTAGCGTGATGTCGAGCCTAGCCAAAAACATTCAGTACTTC.